A selection of T cell receptor beta chains follows, all from one sample in a study of OX40 agonist ivuxolimab in advanced cancers. TCRdb's table, derived via immunoSEQ multiplex PCR, lists solely in-frame clones and lacks some. The sample has about 83,000 clones; over 75% are singletons. This specimen consisted of CD4+ or CD8+ T cells sorted from blood, obtained in a trial of the OX40 agonist ivuxolimab. The receptors derive from an adult with an advanced solid tumor such as melanoma, head and neck, liver or kidney cancer. The CDR3 runs from the conserved cysteine through the conserved F or W. A clone size is listed for some rows: how often the clone was seen (once, few, many), or a class if it is expanded.

clone_size: -; j_call: TRBJ1-2; v_call: TRBV6-6; cdr3_aa: CASSYSQAHGYTF
clone_size: -; j_call: TRBJ2-3; v_call: TRBV18; cdr3_aa: CASSPSSTDTQYF
clone_size: -; j_call: TRBJ2-1; v_call: TRBV5-1; cdr3_aa: CASSLAPGITRNEQFF
clone_size: -; j_call: TRBJ2-3; v_call: TRBV7-9; cdr3_aa: CASSPTTPSDTQYF
clone_size: -; j_call: TRBJ2-3; v_call: TRBV7-8; cdr3_aa: CASSLNPPPPTDTQYF
clone_size: -; j_call: TRBJ1-1; v_call: TRBV7-6; cdr3_aa: CASNRGTGAEAFF
clone_size: -; j_call: TRBJ1-3; v_call: TRBV5-1; cdr3_aa: CASSTQVSGNTIYF
clone_size: -; j_call: TRBJ2-6; v_call: TRBV4-2; cdr3_aa: CASSVSDVRRSSGANVLTF
clone_size: -; j_call: TRBJ2-5; v_call: TRBV11-2; cdr3_aa: CASSLGGPGQETQYF
clone_size: -; j_call: TRBJ1-1; v_call: TRBV6-5; cdr3_aa: CASSYAGDTEAFF
clone_size: once; j_call: TRBJ1-2; v_call: TRBV7-2; cdr3_aa: CASSPASSTQSNYGYTF
clone_size: -; j_call: TRBJ1-5; v_call: TRBV19; cdr3_aa: CASSIARDRLYQPQHF
clone_size: -; j_call: TRBJ2-7; v_call: TRBV12-5; cdr3_aa: CASGNHPGDEQYF
clone_size: few; j_call: TRBJ2-1; v_call: TRBV7-8; cdr3_aa: CASSSGQVVVNEQFF
clone_size: -; j_call: TRBJ1-6; v_call: TRBV6-5; cdr3_aa: CASSSTGGGNSPLHF
clone_size: -; j_call: TRBJ2-1; v_call: TRBV7-2; cdr3_aa: CASRPPGLAGVNEQFF
clone_size: -; j_call: TRBJ2-2; v_call: TRBV12-5; cdr3_aa: CASGLVLGRFAGELFF
clone_size: -; j_call: TRBJ1-1; v_call: TRBV5-4; cdr3_aa: CASSSSQGANTEAFF
clone_size: once; j_call: TRBJ2-5; v_call: TRBV5-1; cdr3_aa: CASSSSWAGQETQYF
clone_size: -; j_call: TRBJ2-7; v_call: TRBV7-6; cdr3_aa: CASSLALGDEQYF
clone_size: -; j_call: TRBJ2-7; v_call: TRBV18; cdr3_aa: CASSTGHPVRIYEQYF
clone_size: -; j_call: TRBJ2-1; v_call: TRBV4-2; cdr3_aa: CASSSRQAVVDEQFF
clone_size: -; j_call: TRBJ1-6; v_call: TRBV28; cdr3_aa: CASSLPTNSPLHF
clone_size: -; j_call: TRBJ2-1; v_call: TRBV7-2; cdr3_aa: CASSLTDRAYNEQFF
clone_size: -; j_call: TRBJ1-4; v_call: TRBV30; cdr3_aa: CAWSVGGNNEKLFF
clone_size: few; j_call: TRBJ2-3; v_call: TRBV10-3; cdr3_aa: CAISGGRGRTDTQYF
clone_size: -; j_call: TRBJ1-1; v_call: TRBV7-2; cdr3_aa: CASSPGGGFTEAFF
clone_size: -; j_call: TRBJ2-3; v_call: TRBV29-1; cdr3_aa: CSAGPRDTQYF
clone_size: -; j_call: TRBJ1-1; v_call: TRBV30; cdr3_aa: CAWSITGGGTEAFF
clone_size: -; j_call: TRBJ2-5; v_call: TRBV4-2; cdr3_aa: CASSQLAGNQETQYF
clone_size: -; j_call: TRBJ2-1; v_call: TRBV6-5; cdr3_aa: CASSYTGLGQGDEQFF